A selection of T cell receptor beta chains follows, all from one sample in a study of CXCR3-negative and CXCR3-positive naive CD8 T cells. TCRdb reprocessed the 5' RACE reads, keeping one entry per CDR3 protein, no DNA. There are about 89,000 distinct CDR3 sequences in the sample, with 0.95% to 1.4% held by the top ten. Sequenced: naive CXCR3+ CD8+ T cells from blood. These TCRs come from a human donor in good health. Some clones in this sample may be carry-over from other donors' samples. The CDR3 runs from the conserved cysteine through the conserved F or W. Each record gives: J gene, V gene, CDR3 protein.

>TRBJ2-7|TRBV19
CASSTLGASYEQYF
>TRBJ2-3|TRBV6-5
CASSYSRGGTDTHYF
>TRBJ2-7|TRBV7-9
CASSLLPGQAPYEQYF
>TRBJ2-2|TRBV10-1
CASSEGGPTPTGELFF
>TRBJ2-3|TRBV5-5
CASSLPLAGTDTQYF
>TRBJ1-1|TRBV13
CASSQNTEAFF
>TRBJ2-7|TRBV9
CASSPRLAGSSYEQYF
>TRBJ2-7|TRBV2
CATLGGMSYEQYF
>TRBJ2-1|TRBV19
CASSISGSSYNEQFF
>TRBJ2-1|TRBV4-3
CASSQAGNEQFF
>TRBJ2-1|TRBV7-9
CASSKLPDSSYNEQFF
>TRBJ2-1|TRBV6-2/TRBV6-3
CASSSGTSGGALRDEQFF
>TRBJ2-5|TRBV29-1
CSVEDPRGRETQYF
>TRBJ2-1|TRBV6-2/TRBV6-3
CASSYFPGGSYNEQFF
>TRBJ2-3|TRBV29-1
CSANEYLSTDTQYF
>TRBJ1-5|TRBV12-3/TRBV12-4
CASTLGGQPQHF
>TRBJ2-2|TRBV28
CASSFLGFDGELFF
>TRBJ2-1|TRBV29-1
CSVEVRRQTYNEQFF
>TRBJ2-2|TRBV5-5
CASSLDTNTGELFF
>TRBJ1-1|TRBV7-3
CASSSSLGTEAFF
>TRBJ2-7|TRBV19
CASSYGQHSYEQYF
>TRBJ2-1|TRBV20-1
CSSKPISYNEQFF
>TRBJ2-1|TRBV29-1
CSVALVGQTYNEQFF
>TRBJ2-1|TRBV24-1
CATSERLGEGSSYNEQFF
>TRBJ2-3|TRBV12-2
CASRSRLATGSNTQYF
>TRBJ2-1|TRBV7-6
CASSSDGSSYNEQFF